This is a list of T cell receptor beta chains from one sample in a study of monozygotic twins with inflammatory bowel disease. Using the 5' RACE reads, TCRdb records one entry per CDR3 protein without DNA. This table lists 300,000 to 350,000 distinct CDR3 sequences. The sequenced sample was blood. The receptors were sampled from a human donor with ulcerative colitis or Crohn's disease, or a healthy co-twin of an affected twin (not recorded which). Both conserved end residues are part of each CDR3.

v_gene,j_gene,CDR3aa
TRBV12-3/TRBV12-4,TRBJ2-5,CASSFGVETQYF
TRBV6-1,TRBJ1-1,CASSATGNTEAFF
TRBV29-1,TRBJ2-1,CSVESGVSYNEQFF
TRBV15,TRBJ2-7,CATSRGLAGGFDEQYF
TRBV6-5,TRBJ1-2,CASSYLGGGDGYTF
TRBV2,TRBJ2-6,CASSNRGPGANVLTF
TRBV29-1,TRBJ2-7,CSASREYEQYF
TRBV28,TRBJ1-2,CASRTFLDGYTF
TRBV5-1,TRBJ1-5,CASSWSFGDQPQHF
TRBV24-1,TRBJ2-5,CATSAWDGKTQYF
TRBV5-5,TRBJ1-5,CASSFRPEGNQPQHF
TRBV7-9,TRBJ2-5,CASSRLAGGVETQYF
TRBV27,TRBJ2-1,CASRRWEPMSSYNEQFF
TRBV20-1,TRBJ2-3,CSARTGGGTDTQYF
TRBV2,TRBJ1-1,CASRSRGGFAEAFF
TRBV9,TRBJ2-3,CASTRGPSTDTQYF
TRBV25-1,TRBJ2-7,CASSEGRRDNYEQYF
TRBV4-1,TRBJ1-1,CASSPGGRTVNTEAFF
TRBV10-3,TRBJ1-2,CAISQGDYGYTF
TRBV20-1,TRBJ1-6,CSARGDAGSPLHF
TRBV28,TRBJ2-7,CASSFYNSPPEQYF
TRBV5-5,TRBJ2-1,CASSSYAGTYNEQFF
TRBV27,TRBJ2-7,CASAPAGGIYEQYF
TRBV6-1,TRBJ1-6,CASSAYEDSPLHF
TRBV5-1,TRBJ2-1,CASSLPVQSGQFF
TRBV5-1,TRBJ2-2,CASSLGGFTGELFF
TRBV4-1,TRBJ2-1,CASSPLAGGPREQFF
TRBV5-1,TRBJ2-5,CASSLAETIQETQYF
TRBV28,TRBJ1-1,CASSPTGTPNTEAFF
TRBV27,TRBJ2-1,CASSLVGQGALSSYNEQFF
TRBV7-9,TRBJ1-2,CASSPEMNYGYTF
TRBV4-1,TRBJ2-7,CASTPVWGQGALSSYEQYF
TRBV6-1,TRBJ2-7,CASSEVSSSWREFYEQYF
TRBV4-3,TRBJ1-3,CASSQDGTVSGNTIYF
TRBV7-2,TRBJ2-2,CASSMEVRTRNTGELFF
TRBV19,TRBJ2-3,CASGRVMADTQYF
TRBV28,TRBJ2-1,CASSLASIPPEQFF
TRBV10-3,TRBJ2-7,CAIRSTESSYEQYF
TRBV20-1,TRBJ1-4,CSARDRGRDNEKLFF
TRBV2,TRBJ2-1,CASSEMVPLRGNEQFF
TRBV29-1,TRBJ2-7,CSVRGGQGPYEQYF
TRBV4-3,TRBJ1-4,CASSQDRSREKLFF
TRBV19,TRBJ1-1,CASSKPVDTEAFF
TRBV7-9,TRBJ2-7,CAGEGGDTPYF
TRBV24-1,TRBJ2-2,CATSENTGELFF
TRBV20-1,TRBJ2-3,CSASSGIGTDTQYF
TRBV5-1,TRBJ2-7,CASSSPQISDEQYF
TRBV5-1,TRBJ2-5,CASSYGTNQETQYF
TRBV6-6,TRBJ2-7,CASGAIDEQYF
TRBV7-2,TRBJ2-1,CASSRLPVNSYNEQFF